The 25 T cell receptor beta chains reported below all come from one sample, sequenced in a study of cytomegalovirus exposure and HLA in healthy donors. PCR amplification relied on 60 Vbeta primers (plus 13 Jbeta primers). Some clones are missing from TCRdb's copy, which holds only in-frame ones; the method was immunoSEQ multiplex PCR. Its table records 130,000 to 150,000 clones. What was sequenced was PBMCs. These receptors were collected from a male donor in good health and CMV-seronegative.

The J gene is TRBJ1-1, the V gene TRBV11-2, with D perhaps matching TRBD1 (5 bases). Germline CDR1 SGHAT, CDR2 FQNNGV. Between the trimmed V and J ends, which lost 5 bases and 5 bases, there was a span of 15 bases. The CDR3 has 14 amino acids. The CDR3 loop is CASSHLVPGTEAFF. In DNA, the CDR3 is TGTGCCAGCAGCCATCTTGTCCCAGGGACTGAAGCTTTCTTT.

The CDR3 sequence is CASSVNARAYEQYF. The DNA of the CDR3 is TGTGCCAGCAGCGTTAACGCCCGGGCCTACGAGCAGTACTTC. The chain employs TRBV7-9 and TRBJ2-7; D unclear. V dropped 5 bases and J dropped 2 bases, with 13 bases sitting between them. Per germline, CDR1 SEHNR and CDR2 FQNEAQ (reference sequence). The CDR3 covers 14 residues.

V and J are TRBV6-6 and TRBJ2-7, with 11 bases aligning to TRBD2. The CDR3 runs to 15 residues. Germline loops: CDR1 MNHNY, CDR2 SVGAGI (reference sequence). With V trimmed by 6 bases and J by 0 bases, 4 bases remained unmatched. CDR3 coding DNA: TGTGCCAGCAGAGGGACTAGCGGTAGCTCCTACGAGCAGTACTTC. This sequence encodes CASRGTSGSSYEQYF.

The V call is TRBV27, the J call TRBJ1-6; 9 positions agree with TRBD1. The germline CDR1 and CDR2 sequences are MNHEY and SMNVEV (reference sequence). The CDR3 spans 14 residues. The J segment lost 14 bases and the V segment lost 3 bases, leaving 8 bases of the junction unmatched. CDR3 nucleotide sequence: TGTGCCAGCAGTTTGACAGGGGGACGAGACACCCTCCACTTT. Protein product: CASSLTGGRDTLHF.

The V gene is TRBV11-2, the J gene TRBJ1-2; TRBD1 is a possible D gene (6 bases). Trimming removed 4 bases from V and 6 bases from J, with 15 bases in between. The CDR3 runs 14 residues. Germline values: CDR1 SGHAT, CDR2 FQNNGV. CDR3 protein: CASSSYPDRNGYTF. CDR3 coding DNA: TGTGCCAGCAGCTCCTACCCAGACAGGAATGGCTACACCTTC.

V and J are TRBV30 and TRBJ1-2; 8 bases agree with TRBD1. The CDR3 has 12 amino acids. V lost 4 bases and J lost 4; bases outside the gene matches: 2. Germline CDR1 and CDR2: GTSNPN and SVGIG (reference sequence). The CDR3 loop is CAWNQGAYGYTF. The CDR3 DNA sequence: TGTGCCTGGAATCAGGGGGCCTATGGCTACACCTTC.

This chain joins TRBV7-9 and TRBJ1-1; TRBD1 matches at 7 bases. Germline-derived CDR1 and CDR2 are SEHNR and FQNEAQ (reference sequence). CDR3 length: 14 amino acids. Trimming removed 10 bases from V and 0 bases from J; junction bases left unmatched: 8. The CDR3 protein is CATRQGGMNTEAFF. CDR3 coding DNA: TGTGCCACCCGACAGGGAGGAATGAACACTGAAGCTTTCTTT.

V usage is TRBV30 and J usage is TRBJ1-1; TRBD1 is a possible D gene (5 bases). V was trimmed by 4 bases and J by 1 base, leaving 13 bases between them. The CDR3 length is 14 residues. From germline, CDR1 is GTSNPN and CDR2 SVGIG (reference sequence). The chain's CDR3 is CAWKKGLRNTEAFF. DNA for the CDR3: TGTGCCTGGAAAAAGGGACTCAGGAACACTGAAGCTTTCTTT.

The gene calls are TRBV18 and TRBJ1-3; maybe TRBD1 (6 bases). Germline values: CDR1 KGHSH, CDR2 LQKENI. Trimming removed 4 bases from V and 1 base from J, with 8 bases in between. The CDR3 sequence is 14 residues long. CDR3 coding DNA: TGTGCCAGCTCACTGGACAGTTCTGGAAACACCATATATTTT. Amino acid sequence: CASSLDSSGNTIYF.

The chain joins TRBV9 to TRBJ2-2, with a possible D match to TRBD1 (6 bases). Germline V gives CDR1 SGDLS, CDR2 YYNGEE. Trimming left V 4 bases short and J 5 bases short, with 27 bases between. This CDR3 comprises 19 residues. The CDR3 loop reads CASSPSITTGIKITGELFF. The CDR3 DNA follows: TGTGCCAGCAGCCCCTCTATAACTACAGGGATTAAAATAACCGGGGAGCTGTTTTTT.

The chain uses TRBV10-1 and TRBJ2-6; D is ambiguous. Trimming pared 4 bases from V and 2 bases from J, leaving 6 bases between. The CDR3 has 14 amino acids. Looked up from germline, CDR1 is WNHNN and CDR2 is SYGVQD (reference sequence). The DNA of the CDR3 is TGCGCCAGCAGTGCCTCTCCTGGGGCCAACGTCCTGACTTTC. This sequence encodes CASSASPGANVLTF.

This sequence joins TRBV19 and TRBJ2-6; no definite D call. This CDR3 region has 15 residues. The V end was cut by 8 bases, the J end by 4 bases, with 15 bases between. Germline CDR1 reads LNHDA; CDR2 reads SQIVND (reference sequence). The CDR3, as DNA: TGTGCCAGTCAGAACGCCCTTCGCGGGGCCAACGTCCTGACTTTC. This sequence encodes CASQNALRGANVLTF.

The chain carries TRBV6-1 and TRBJ1-4, with TRBD1 matching 7 bases. CDR3 size: 12 residues. Germline V gene sequence: CDR1 MNHNS, CDR2 SASEGT. Germline trimming cut 9 bases from V and 5 bases from J; bases unmatched to any gene: 3. The CDR3 is CASSGQNEKLFF. Here the CDR3 DNA reads TGTGCCAGTTCGGGACAGAATGAAAAACTGTTTTTT.

The V gene is TRBV5-1, the J gene TRBJ2-7; 7 nucleotides line up with TRBD1. The CDR3 sequence is 13 residues long. Germline values: CDR1 SGHRS, CDR2 YFSETQ. Trimming cost V 2 bases and J 6 bases; bases outside gene matches: 5. CDR3 DNA sequence: TGCGCCAGCAGCTTAAGGGACAGCGGCGAGCAGTACTTC. It is translated as CASSLRDSGEQYF.

The chain employs TRBV28 and TRBJ2-3, with 10 bases aligning to TRBD2. The germline CDR1 and CDR2 sequences are MDHEN and SYDVKM. The CDR3 loop spans 16 amino acids. The ends lost 6 bases at V and 5 bases at J; junction bases unmatched: 11. CDR3 nucleotides: TGTGCCAGCAGCCCCCTAGCGGGAGATAAGAGAGATACGCAGTATTTT. Protein sequence: CASSPLAGDKRDTQYF. Combining the CDR3 with reference TRBV28 and TRBJ2-3 gives the whole variable domain DVKVTQSSRYLVKRTGEKVFLECVQDMDHENMFWYRQDPGLGLRLIYFSYDVKMKEKGDIPEGYSVSREKKERFSLILESASTNQTSMYLCASSPLAGDKRDTQYFGPGTRLTVL.

The chain combines TRBV15 with TRBJ2-7; D perhaps matches TRBD1 (5 bases). The CDR3 consists of 13 residues. From germline, CDR1 is LNHNV and CDR2 YYDKDF (reference sequence). Trimming stripped 3 bases from V and 3 bases from J, with 9 bases between. In DNA, the CDR3 is TGTGCCACCAGCAGGCCCCAGGGCTACGAGCAGTACTTC. It codes for CATSRPQGYEQYF.

J is TRBJ2-7 and V is TRBV7-9; 12 positions agree with TRBD2. The J segment lost 3 bases and the V segment lost 1 base, leaving 7 bases of the junction unmatched. This CDR3 spans 17 amino acids. Germline CDR1 is SEHNR and CDR2 is FQNEAQ (reference sequence). CDR3 in amino acids: CASSLGGLAGSYYEQYF. CDR3 in DNA: TGTGCCAGCAGCTTAGGCGGACTAGCGGGGAGCTACTACGAGCAGTACTTC.

The chain links TRBV9 to TRBJ2-6, with D tentatively TRBD2 (7 bases). The germline CDR1 and CDR2 sequences are SGDLS and YYNGEE. This CDR3 region has 18 residues. Trimming stripped 7 bases from V and 0 bases from J, with 20 bases between. CDR3 amino acids: CASSPGGTPYSGANVLTF. The DNA for the CDR3 is TGTGCCAGCTCGCCCGGGGGGACACCTTACTCTGGGGCCAACGTCCTGACTTTC. The full variable domain, rest sourced from reference TRBV9 and TRBJ2-6, is DSGVTQTPKHLITATGQRVTLRCSPRSGDLSVYWYQQSLDQGLQFLIQYYNGEERAKGNILERFSAQQFPDLHSELNLSSLELGDSALYFCASSPGGTPYSGANVLTFGAGSRLTVL.

Here the CDR3 reads CASSLREDSRRKETQYF. The CDR3 DNA is TGTGCCAGCAGCTTACGCGAGGACAGCCGACGTAAAGAGACCCAGTACTTC. The chain couples TRBV7-9 to TRBJ2-5, with TRBD1 as a possible D gene (6 bases). The CDR3 covers 17 residues. Germline V lookup: CDR1 SEHNR, CDR2 FQNEAQ (reference sequence). V lost 2 bases and J lost 3, with 19 bases in between.

J is TRBJ2-7 and V is TRBV11-2; 12 positions agree with TRBD2. Germline V gives CDR1 SGHAT, CDR2 FQNNGV. V dropped 5 bases and J dropped 4; count of bases not matched to a gene: 6. The CDR3 contains 15 residues. CDR3 loop: CASSPIGLAGYEQYF. The DNA of the CDR3 is TGTGCCAGCAGCCCCATCGGACTAGCGGGGTACGAGCAGTACTTC.

The CDR3 region has the DNA TGTGCCAGCAGTGAATATTCAGGAACAATCTACAATGAGCAGTTCTTC. This translates into CASSEYSGTIYNEQFF. This chain links TRBV25-1 with TRBJ2-1; D uncertain. Germline CDR1 MGHDK, CDR2 SYGVNS. Trimming removed 0 bases from V and 3 bases from J, with 12 bases in between. The CDR3 extends over 16 amino acids.

The chain is built from TRBV5-6 and TRBJ2-1, with 15 bases aligning to TRBD2. Germline CDR1 and CDR2: SGHDT and YYEEEE. CDR3 size: 17 residues. J lost 8 bases, V lost 4 bases, and 10 bases had no gene match. This CDR3 is CASSLWTSGRVPHEQFF. The CDR3 DNA follows: TGTGCCAGCAGCCTCTGGACTAGCGGGAGGGTCCCCCATGAGCAGTTCTTC.

V usage is TRBV30 and J usage is TRBJ2-7; 9 bases align to TRBD1. Germline lookup yields CDR1 GTSNPN and CDR2 SVGIG (reference sequence). This CDR3 comprises 13 residues. V trimming: 4 bases; J trimming: 3 bases; junction bases outside the gene matches: 4. CDR3 DNA: TGTGCCTGGACAAGACAGGGGGGCTACGAGCAGTACTTC. Translation: CAWTRQGGYEQYF.

The CDR3 DNA reads as TGTGCCAGTACCGTACTAGCGGGAGGGAACAATGAGCAGTTCTTC. It yields the protein CASTVLAGGNNEQFF. The genes are TRBV19 and TRBJ2-1, with 13 bases that match TRBD2. This CDR3 has 15 residues. Unmatched junction bases numbered 5, after V lost 7 bases and J lost 5 bases. Germline V lookup: CDR1 LNHDA, CDR2 SQIVND (reference sequence).

The J gene is TRBJ1-1, the V gene TRBV7-9; D is uncertain. The CDR3 contains 10 residues. Germline V CDR1 and CDR2: SEHNR, FQNEAQ (reference sequence). Trimming shortened V by 5 bases and J by 7 bases, and 5 bases separated the two germline ends. As DNA, the CDR3 is TGTGCCAGCAGCCTTCTTGAAGCTTTCTTT. Protein sequence: CASSLLEAFF.